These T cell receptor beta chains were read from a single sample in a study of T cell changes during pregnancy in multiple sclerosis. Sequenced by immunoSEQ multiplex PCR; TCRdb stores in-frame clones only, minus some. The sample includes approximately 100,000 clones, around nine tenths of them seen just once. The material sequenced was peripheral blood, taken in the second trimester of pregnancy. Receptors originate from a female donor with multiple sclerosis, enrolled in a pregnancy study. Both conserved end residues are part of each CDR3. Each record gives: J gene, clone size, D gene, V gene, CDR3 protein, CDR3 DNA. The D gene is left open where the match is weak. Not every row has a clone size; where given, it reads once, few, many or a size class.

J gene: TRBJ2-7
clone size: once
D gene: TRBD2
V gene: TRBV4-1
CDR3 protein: CASSHRPGLAQDEQYF
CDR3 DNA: TGCGCCAGCAGCCACCGACCGGGACTAGCGCAAGACGAGCAGTACTTC

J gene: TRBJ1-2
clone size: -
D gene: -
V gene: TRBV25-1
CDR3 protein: CAVQGWGGYTF
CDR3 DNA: TGTGCCGTTCAGGGGTGGGGAGGCTACACCTTC

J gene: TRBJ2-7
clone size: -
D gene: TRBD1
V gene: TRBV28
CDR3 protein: CASSFGQGGYEQYF
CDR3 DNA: TGTGCCAGCAGTTTCGGACAGGGTGGCTACGAGCAGTACTTC

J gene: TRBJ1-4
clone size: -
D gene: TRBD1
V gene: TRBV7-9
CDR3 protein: CASSIGDRVEKLFF
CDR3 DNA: TGTGCCAGCAGCATAGGGGACAGGGTGGAAAAACTGTTTTTT

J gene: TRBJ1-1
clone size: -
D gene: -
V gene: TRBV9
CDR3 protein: CASSVDFRPGTEAFF
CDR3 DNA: TGTGCCAGCAGCGTAGATTTCCGACCGGGCACTGAAGCTTTCTTT

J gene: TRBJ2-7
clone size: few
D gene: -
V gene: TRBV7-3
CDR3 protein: CASSLGQGGEQYF
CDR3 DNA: TGTGCCAGCAGCTTAGGGCAGGGGGGCGAGCAGTACTTC

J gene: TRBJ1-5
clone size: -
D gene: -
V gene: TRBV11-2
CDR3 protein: CASSLEGGGNQPQHF
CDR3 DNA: TGTGCCAGCAGCTTAGAGGGGGGTGGCAATCAGCCCCAGCATTTT

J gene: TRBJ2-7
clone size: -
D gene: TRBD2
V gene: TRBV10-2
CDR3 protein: CASRQRTSGSSYEQYF
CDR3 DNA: TGCGCCAGCAGACAGAGGACTAGCGGGAGTTCCTACGAGCAGTACTTC

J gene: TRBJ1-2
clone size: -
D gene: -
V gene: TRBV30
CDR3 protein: CAWRKETTYGYTF
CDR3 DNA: TGTGCCTGGAGGAAGGAGACGACCTATGGCTACACCTTC

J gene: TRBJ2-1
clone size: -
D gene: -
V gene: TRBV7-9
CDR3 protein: CASSLSGLEEQFF
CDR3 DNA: TGTGCCAGCAGCTTAAGTGGGCTTGAGGAGCAGTTCTTC

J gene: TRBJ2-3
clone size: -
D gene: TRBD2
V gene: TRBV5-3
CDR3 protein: CARSNLLAGFLTDTQYF
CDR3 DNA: TGTGCCAGAAGCAACCTACTAGCGGGGTTTCTCACAGATACGCAGTATTTT